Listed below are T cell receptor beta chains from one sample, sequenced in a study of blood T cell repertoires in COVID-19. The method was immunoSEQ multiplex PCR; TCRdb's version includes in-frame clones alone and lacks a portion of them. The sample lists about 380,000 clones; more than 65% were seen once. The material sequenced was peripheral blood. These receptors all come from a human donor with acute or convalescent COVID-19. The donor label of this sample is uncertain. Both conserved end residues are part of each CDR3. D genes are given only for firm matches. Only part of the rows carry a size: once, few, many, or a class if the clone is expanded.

TGTGCCAGCAGTGAAGGGACAGGGGTCAACACCGGGGAGCTGTTTTTT,CASSEGTGVNTGELFF,TRBV6-1,TRBD1,TRBJ2-2,NA
TGCAGCGGGATGGGCTCTGAAGCTTTCTTT,CSGMGSEAFF,TRBV29-1,NA,TRBJ1-1,NA
TGTGCCAGCAGCTTATGGTCGATCTCCGGGGAAAAACTGTTTTTT,CASSLWSISGEKLFF,TRBV7-9,NA,TRBJ1-4,NA
TGTGCCAGCAGCCCTTCTGGGGGAGGGAGCTACACCTTC,CASSPSGGGSYTF,TRBV7-2,NA,TRBJ1-2,NA
TGTGCCAGCAGCCGGGACACGAATGAAAAACTGTTTTTT,CASSRDTNEKLFF,TRBV7-7,NA,TRBJ1-4,NA
TGTGCCAGCAGCTTACTCTCTGGGCGGGATAGCACAGATACGCAGTATTTT,CASSLLSGRDSTDTQYF,TRBV7-9,NA,TRBJ2-3,NA
TGTGCCTGGAGTATGGGGCGACGAACGCAAGAGACCCAGTACTTC,CAWSMGRRTQETQYF,TRBV30,NA,TRBJ2-5,NA
TGTGCCAGCAGCTTAGTCCAGGGGGCCACTGAAGCTTTCTTT,CASSLVQGATEAFF,TRBV7-9,TRBD1,TRBJ1-1,NA
TGTGCTAGTGGCCAAGAGGGGGACAGGGGCGGCTACACCTTC,CASGQEGDRGGYTF,TRBV12-5,TRBD1,TRBJ1-2,few
TGTGCCAGCAGCCGCCTAGCGGGAGTTGGGGATACGCAGTATTTT,CASSRLAGVGDTQYF,TRBV9,TRBD2,TRBJ2-3,NA
TGTGCCAGCTCCCAAGGACAGGGGTCTTACAATGAGCAGTTCTTC,CASSQGQGSYNEQFF,TRBV18,TRBD1,TRBJ2-1,NA
TGTGCCAGCAGCTTAGTTGGGACAGGGGCCCCAACCTCTGGAAACACCATATATTTT,CASSLVGTGAPTSGNTIYF,TRBV7-6,TRBD1,TRBJ1-3,NA
TGTGCCAGCAGCGGATCTAACAGGGGCCGTTACAGTGGCTACACCTTC,CASSGSNRGRYSGYTF,TRBV9,TRBD1,TRBJ1-2,NA
TGTGCCAGCAGTGCAGACCCTAGCACCTACGAGCAGTACTTC,CASSADPSTYEQYF,TRBV28,NA,TRBJ2-7,NA
TGTGCCTGGAGTGGACAGGCACCGAGCTCCTACAATGAGCAGTTCTTC,CAWSGQAPSSYNEQFF,TRBV30,NA,TRBJ2-1,once
TGCAGTGCTAGTCCCGCGGGGAGCTCCTACGAGCAGTACTTC,CSASPAGSSYEQYF,TRBV20-1,NA,TRBJ2-7,NA
TGTGCCAGCAGCTTAGTGGCGGGGGGGCAGGTAGATACGCAGTATTTT,CASSLVAGGQVDTQYF,TRBV11-2,TRBD2,TRBJ2-3,NA
TGTGCCAGCAGCTCCCAGCGGGACATTCGAAACTATGGCTACACCTTC,CASSSQRDIRNYGYTF,TRBV7-9,NA,TRBJ1-2,many
TGTGCCAGCAGTGCGGACAGGGGTCAAACTGAAGCTTTCTTT,CASSADRGQTEAFF,TRBV6-4,TRBD1,TRBJ1-1,once
TGTGCCAGCAGTTCCGGGGGTTACGAGCAGTACTTC,CASSSGGYEQYF,TRBV27,NA,TRBJ2-7,NA
TGTGCCAGCAGTGAACCGCCCCAGGCTGGGGCCAACGTCCTGACTTTC,CASSEPPQAGANVLTF,TRBV2,NA,TRBJ2-6,NA
TGTGCCTCGACACGAAGGGAGGGGCTGAACACTGAAGCTTTCTTT,CASTRREGLNTEAFF,TRBV6-5,NA,TRBJ1-1,NA
TGTGCCAGCAGTGAGGGGCACAACTATGGCTACACCTTC,CASSEGHNYGYTF,TRBV2,NA,TRBJ1-2,NA
TGTGCCAGCAGCCAAAGACCGGGACTAGCGGGAAAGGGGAATGAGCAGTTCTTC,CASSQRPGLAGKGNEQFF,TRBV3-1/TRBV3-2,TRBD2,TRBJ2-1,few
TGCGCCAGCAGCCATGGGGTAGGACTATCACCCCTCCACTTT,CASSHGVGLSPLHF,TRBV10-2,NA,TRBJ1-6,NA
TGTGCCAGCGCGACAGACATCTACAGAAACACCATATATTTT,CASATDIYRNTIYF,TRBV6-5,NA,TRBJ1-3,NA